These 3 T cell receptor beta chains share one sample of origin, sequenced in a study of blood T cell repertoires in COVID-19. Measured with immunoSEQ multiplex PCR; TCRdb has only the in-frame clones, and not every one. Of fewer than 350,000 clones in the sample, 89% were seen once. The sample comprised PBMCs or T cells enriched from blood (not recorded which). Receptor source: a man between 60 and 70 years old who had recovered from COVID-19.

The rearrangement uses TRBV27 and TRBJ2-6; 9 bases are shared with TRBD1. The germline V gene encodes CDR1 MNHEY and CDR2 SMNVEV (reference sequence). The V and J ends lost 8 bases and 3 bases, in that order; junction bases with no gene match: 5. The CDR3 is made up of 15 amino acids. CDR3 in amino acids: CASRTGDNGANVLTF. CDR3 DNA sequence: TGTGCCAGCCGGACAGGGGATAATGGGGCCAACGTCCTGACTTTC.

The V and J genes are TRBV6-2 or TRBV6-3 and TRBJ1-1, with 7 bases lining up with TRBD1. Germline V gene sequence: CDR1 MNHEY, CDR2 SVGEGT. Losses at the gene ends were 2 bases for V and 0 bases for J; bases not matched to a gene: 6. This CDR3 contains 16 residues. CDR3 loop: CASSYDRVTMNTEAFF. The CDR3 DNA reads as TGTGCCAGCAGTTACGACAGGGTTACGATGAACACTGAAGCTTTCTTT.

DNA of the CDR3: TGTGCCAGCAGCTTTGATAGCGGGAGTGCGCAGTACTTC. Its translation is CASSFDSGSAQYF. The rearrangement links TRBV7-2 to TRBJ2-7; 9 nucleotides line up with TRBD2. J was trimmed by 9 bases and V by 3 bases; bases with no gene match: 6. The CDR3 contains 13 residues. Germline-derived CDR1 and CDR2 are SGHTA and FQGNSA. The entire variable domain, with the rest obtained from reference TRBV7-2 and TRBJ2-7, is as follows: GAGVSQSPSNKVTEKGKDVELRCDPISGHTALYWYRQSLGQGLEFLIYFQGNSAPDKSGLPSDRFSAERTGGSVSTLTIQRTQQEDSAVYLCASSFDSGSAQYFGPGTRLTVT.